This is a list of T cell receptor beta chains from one sample in a study of shared clonotypes between healthy human individuals. Data came from immunoSEQ multiplex PCR; TCRdb stores just in-frame clones and leaves some out. The sample carries 740,000 or so clones, 60% to 75% recorded once. The source material was memory CD4+ T cells sorted from blood. All receptors come from a woman in her twenties or thirties in good health. Each CDR3 is given with its conserved first and last residue. A D gene is named only where the DNA matches it firmly. Expanded clones get a size class; other rows say once, few or many, or leave the size out.

D gene,CDR3 length,J gene,V gene,clone size,CDR3 protein,CDR3 DNA
.,14,TRBJ2-7,TRBV11-3,.,CASSSPGQPYEQYF,TGTGCCAGCAGCTCGCCGGGACAACCCTACGAGCAGTACTTC
.,14,TRBJ2-7,TRBV6-1,.,CASKRRDLSYEQYF,TGTGCCAGCAAGAGACGGGATCTCTCCTACGAGCAGTACTTC
TRBD1,15,TRBJ1-2,TRBV5-6,once,CASSPDRGRDYGYTF,TGTGCCAGCAGCCCCGACAGGGGTCGTGACTATGGCTACACCTTC
.,15,TRBJ2-3,TRBV27,.,CASLESHLLTDTQYF,TGTGCCAGCCTAGAGAGTCACCTGCTCACAGATACGCAGTATTTT
.,12,TRBJ2-1,TRBV28,.,CASSLSGIRQFF,TGTGCCAGCAGTTTATCAGGAATTCGGCAGTTCTTC
.,14,TRBJ1-4,TRBV25-1,.,CASRHGELNEKLFF,TGTGCCAGCAGACACGGGGAACTTAATGAAAAACTGTTTTTT
.,14,TRBJ2-2,TRBV25-1,.,CASSGLEHTGELFF,TGTGCCAGCAGTGGGTTGGAACACACCGGGGAGCTGTTTTTT
TRBD2,16,TRBJ2-2,TRBV5-6,.,CASSFFSGINTGELFF,TGTGCCAGCAGCTTCTTTAGCGGGATTAACACCGGGGAGCTGTTTTTT
.,16,TRBJ2-3,TRBV18,many,CASSPKWGGNTDTQYF,TGTGCCAGCTCCCCTAAGTGGGGAGGCAACACAGATACGCAGTATTTT
TRBD2,19,TRBJ2-6,TRBV7-9,.,CASSFGLAGGPSGANVLTF,TGTGCCAGCAGCTTTGGACTAGCGGGAGGGCCCTCTGGGGCCAACGTCCTGACTTTC
TRBD2,15,TRBJ2-7,TRBV2,.,CASSEGLAGGSEQYF,TGTGCCAGCAGTGAGGGACTAGCGGGAGGGTCCGAGCAGTACTTC
.,15,TRBJ2-1,TRBV30,few,CAWSVNLGGNDEQFF,TGTGCCTGGAGTGTAAATCTAGGAGGGAACGATGAGCAGTTCTTC
.,14,TRBJ2-5,TRBV29-1,few,CSVEDPSRFKTQYF,TGCAGCGTTGAAGACCCCTCCCGTTTCAAGACCCAGTACTTC
TRBD2,16,TRBJ2-5,TRBV4-1,.,CASSQGGGRNQLTQYF,TGCGCCAGCAGCCAAGGGGGAGGGCGTAACCAACTTACCCAGTACTTC
TRBD2,14,TRBJ2-7,TRBV6-5,.,CASSTAGVNYEQYF,TGTGCCAGCAGTACAGCGGGAGTTAATTACGAGCAGTACTTC
.,15,TRBJ2-2,TRBV2,few,CASSGASSNTGELFF,TGTGCCAGCAGTGGGGCTAGCTCGAACACCGGGGAGCTGTTTTTT
.,11,TRBJ1-3,TRBV7-6,.,CASSLGQAIHF,TGTGCCAGCAGCTTAGGACAGGCGATCCACTTT
.,18,TRBJ2-5,TRBV4-1,few,CASSQEGGGGLPSETQYF,TGCGCCAGCAGCCAAGAGGGTGGCGGCGGTCTTCCTTCGGAGACCCAGTACTTC
.,14,TRBJ2-1,TRBV7-9,.,CASSLGSVYNEQFF,TGTGCCAGCAGCTTAGGATCAGTATACAATGAGCAGTTCTTC
.,14,TRBJ2-3,TRBV7-3,few,CASSEMGGTDTQYF,TGTGCCAGCAGCGAGATGGGGGGCACAGATACGCAGTATTTT
TRBD1,16,TRBJ1-4,TRBV2,.,CASSPDAGTGNEKLFF,TGTGCCAGCAGTCCCGACGCCGGGACAGGGAATGAAAAACTGTTTTTT
.,14,TRBJ1-5,TRBV7-8,.,CASSLAGAGQPQHF,TGTGCCAGCAGCTTAGCAGGGGCGGGTCAGCCCCAGCATTTT
.,20,TRBJ2-1,TRBV29-1,many,CSVEEVSSEAGLSSYNEQFF,TGCAGCGTTGAAGAAGTGTCGTCCGAGGCGGGACTTAGCTCCTACAATGAGCAGTTCTTC
.,14,TRBJ2-2,TRBV4-1,.,CASSRRGNTGELFF,TGCGCCAGCAGCCGACGGGGTAACACCGGGGAGCTGTTTTTT
TRBD1,12,TRBJ1-2,TRBV10-2,.,CASTQTGYGYTF,TGCGCCAGCACCCAGACAGGGTATGGCTACACCTTC
.,16,TRBJ1-1,TRBV5-4,.,CASSLGAQGYSTEAFF,TGTGCCAGCAGCTTGGGGGCCCAGGGGTACAGCACTGAAGCTTTCTTT
.,14,TRBJ2-7,TRBV19,.,CASSESWQGTEQYF,TGTGCCAGTAGTGAGTCGTGGCAGGGTACCGAGCAGTACTTC
.,13,TRBJ2-1,TRBV10-3,.,CATSPGQESEQFF,TGTGCCACCAGCCCGGGACAAGAAAGTGAGCAGTTCTTC
TRBD2,18,TRBJ2-4,TRBV30,once,CASLSPGLAGGPKNIQYF,TGTGCCTCCCTCTCCCCGGGACTAGCGGGAGGGCCGAAAAACATTCAGTACTTC
.,14,TRBJ1-4,TRBV11-2,.,CASSLGFINEKLFF,TGTGCCAGCAGCTTGGGCTTCATTAATGAAAAACTGTTTTTT
.,13,TRBJ2-5,TRBV11-3,.,CASSLVDSGLTHF,TGTGCCAGCAGCTTAGTAGATAGCGGCCTGACCCACTTC
.,15,TRBJ1-2,TRBV6-5,.,CASSPGPPGASGYTF,TGTGCCAGCAGCCCCGGACCGCCAGGCGCGTCGGGCTACACCTTC
TRBD1,17,TRBJ2-6,TRBV4-1,.,CASSHGQGATGANVLTF,TGCGCCAGCAGCCACGGACAGGGGGCGACCGGGGCCAACGTCCTGACTTTC
.,14,TRBJ2-2,TRBV11-2,.,CASSSRRSTGELFF,TGTGCCAGCAGCTCCCGTCGTAGCACCGGGGAGCTGTTTTTT
TRBD1,15,TRBJ2-1,TRBV27,few,CASSGTESSYNEQFF,TGTGCCAGCAGTGGGACAGAGAGCTCCTACAATGAGCAGTTCTTC
.,15,TRBJ2-5,TRBV7-9,.,CASSLVRQPQETQYF,TGTGCCAGCAGCTTAGTACGACAACCTCAAGAGACCCAGTACTTC
.,16,TRBJ2-3,TRBV4-1,.,CASSQMDSSGSDTQYF,TGCGCCAGCAGCCAAATGGACTCCTCGGGATCGGATACGCAGTATTTT
.,15,TRBJ2-7,TRBV4-2,.,CASSQEVNFSYEQYF,TGTGCCAGCAGCCAAGAGGTTAACTTTTCCTACGAGCAGTACTTC
TRBD1,12,TRBJ1-2,TRBV30,.,CAWARQGLGYTF,TGTGCCTGGGCCCGACAGGGGCTAGGCTACACCTTC
TRBD2,14,TRBJ2-7,TRBV6-1,.,CASTRLAGTYEQYF,TGTGCCAGCACCCGTCTAGCGGGGACCTACGAGCAGTACTTC
.,12,TRBJ1-5,TRBV27,.,CASSLRLQPQHF,TGTGCCAGCAGTTTAAGGTTGCAGCCCCAGCATTTT
.,13,TRBJ1-1,TRBV10-2,.,CASRVGGDTEAFF,TGCGCCAGCAGGGTCGGAGGGGACACTGAAGCTTTCTTT
TRBD2,19,TRBJ2-3,TRBV4-1,.,CASSRAIPGLAGGIDTQYF,TGCGCCAGCAGCCGCGCAATACCGGGACTAGCGGGAGGGATAGATACGCAGTATTTT
.,11,TRBJ2-7,TRBV29-1,.,CSVEREYEQYF,TGCAGCGTTGAACGTGAATACGAGCAGTACTTC
.,15,TRBJ2-5,TRBV7-9,.,CASSFIIVPGETQYF,TGTGCCAGCAGCTTCATAATTGTGCCCGGAGAGACCCAGTACTTC
TRBD1,15,TRBJ2-1,TRBV4-1,once,CASSHDRVLYNEQFF,TGCGCCAGCAGCCATGACAGGGTTCTTTACAATGAGCAGTTCTTC